A single sample gave rise to the 15 T cell receptor beta chains below, sequenced in a study of human CD8 memory T cell subsets. UMI-labeled 5' RACE generated the TCR beta libraries. TCRdb re-called the 5' RACE reads; one entry per CDR3 protein, DNA not given. The sample includes over 6,500 distinct CDR3 sequences. Input material: CD8+ stem-like memory T cells (TSCM and TCM) sorted from PBMCs. This sample's subset: stem-like memory CD8 T cells (TSTEM), CCR7+ PD-1- TIGIT-. These receptors were obtained from a human donor in good health.

The rearrangement uses TRBV4-2 and TRBJ2-1; TCRdb indicates TRBD2, and absent DNA this call remains unverified. Germline lookup yields CDR1 LGHNA and CDR2 YNFKEQ. The CDR3 consists of 22 residues. CDR3 region: CASSQLTGSGGGPLSSYNEQFF.

Considering frequency, this clonotype is medium-sized. The V gene is TRBV2, the J gene TRBJ2-2; the TCRdb call, TRBD2, lacks DNA for checking. Germline V CDR1 and CDR2: SNHLY, FYNNEI. The CDR3 totals 15 residues. The CDR3 protein is CASSDQRGNTGELFF.

The chain has TRBV7-9 and TRBJ2-7. This CDR3 contains 12 residues. Per the germline V gene, CDR1 is SEHNR and CDR2 is FQNEAQ (reference sequence). CDR3 sequence: CASNLGSYEQYF.

Its frequency marks this clonotype as medium-sized. The chain combines TRBV7-9 with TRBJ2-6; TCRdb's assignment of TRBD1 cannot be checked, as there is no DNA. CDR1 SEHNR and CDR2 FQNEAQ come from the germline V gene (reference sequence). The CDR3 totals 15 residues. CDR3 region: CASSSTGTGANVLTF.

This chain connects TRBV3-1 to TRBJ2-2; TCRdb reports TRBD2, a call that lacks DNA to check it against. CDR3 size: 15 residues. Germline V gene lookup returns CDR1 LGHDT and CDR2 YNNKEL (reference sequence). The CDR3 loop is CASSQGRTSTGELFF. Complete variable domain (other parts from reference TRBV3-1 and TRBJ2-2): DTAVSQTPKYLVTQMGNDKSIKCEQNLGHDTMYWYKQDSKKFLKIMFSYNNKELIINETVPNRFSPKSPDKAHLNLHINSLELGDSAVYFCASSQGRTSTGELFFGEGSRLTVL.

This clonotype registers medium-sized by frequency. The chain is built from TRBV20-1 and TRBJ1-2. Per the germline V gene, CDR1 is DFQATT and CDR2 is SNEGSKA (reference sequence). The CDR3 covers 14 residues. The CDR3 region is CSARAIQANYGYTF.

This rearrangement joins TRBV27 to TRBJ2-7; the TRBD2 assignment by TCRdb is unverifiable without DNA. The germline CDR1 and CDR2 sequences are MNHEY and SMNVEV (reference sequence). This CDR3 region has 15 residues. This chain's CDR3 is CASSLSTAGGREQYF.

The chain has TRBV12-3 or TRBV12-4 and TRBJ2-7. This CDR3 has 12 residues. The CDR3 is CASKLRPYEQYF.

The chain joins TRBV11-2 to TRBJ2-1; TCRdb outputs TRBD2, but without DNA this stays unchecked. Germline V lookup: CDR1 SGHAT, CDR2 FQNNGV. The CDR3 covers 15 residues. The CDR3 spells CASSLAGGPFDEQFF.

V gene TRBV7-8 combines with J gene TRBJ1-4; the TRBD1 assignment by TCRdb is unverifiable without DNA. There are 16 residues in the CDR3. Germline CDR1 is SGHVS and CDR2 is FQNEAQ. CDR3 sequence: CASSSGAGTGDEKLFF.

CDR3 amino acids: CASSQEGLAGGLLRVDTQYF. This chain uses TRBV3-1 with TRBJ2-3; absent DNA, TCRdb's TRBD2 call cannot be checked. The CDR3 is made up of 20 amino acids. Germline V lookup: CDR1 LGHDT, CDR2 YNNKEL (reference sequence).

Frequency places this clonotype as medium-sized. The gene calls are TRBV29-1 and TRBJ1-5. The germline V gene encodes CDR1 SQVTM and CDR2 ANQGSEA. The CDR3 has 17 residues. This CDR3 reads CSVAGEGPHYSNQPQHF. Complete variable domain (other parts from reference TRBV29-1 and TRBJ1-5): SAVISQKPSRDICQRGTSLTIQCQVDSQVTMMFWYRQQPGQSLTLIATANQGSEATYESGFVIDKFPISRPNLTFSTLTVSNMSPEDSSIYLCSVAGEGPHYSNQPQHFGDGTRLSIL.

This chain links TRBV4-2 with TRBJ2-7; the TCRdb call, TRBD1, lacks DNA for checking. The CDR3 totals 14 residues. Looked up from germline, CDR1 is LGHNA and CDR2 is YNFKEQ. This CDR3 is CATALDPMGGEQYF.

This chain links TRBV28 with TRBJ2-3; TCRdb gives TRBD2 as the D gene, but with no DNA this cannot be confirmed. Germline CDR1 is MDHEN and CDR2 is SYDVKM. The CDR3 sequence is 20 residues long. CDR3 residues: CASSLRLAGQPFFSTDTQYF. Complete variable domain (other parts from reference TRBV28 and TRBJ2-3): DVKVTQSSRYLVKRTGEKVFLECVQDMDHENMFWYRQDPGLGLRLIYFSYDVKMKEKGDIPEGYSVSREKKERFSLILESASTNQTSMYLCASSLRLAGQPFFSTDTQYFGPGTRLTVL.

The CDR3 loop is CASSQDTPGGHNEKLFF. J is TRBJ1-4 and V is TRBV4-3; TCRdb proposes TRBD1, but this gene call is untestable without DNA. Germline assignment: CDR1 LGHNA and CDR2 YSLEER. The length of the CDR3 is 17 residues.